This T cell receptor (beta chain) was identified during a study of graft-versus-host responses after intestinal transplantation. Sequencing was performed with immunoSEQ multiplex PCR; in TCRdb, only in-frame clones are kept and a portion is missing. This sample carries approximately 24,000 clones, roughly 90% of them seen once, and the ten largest clones take just under 2%. This sequence originates from a human patient who received an intestinal transplant, so some T cells may come from the graft donor. Sequencing was performed on PBMCs, taken approximately 38 days after intestinal transplant.

The CDR3 is CASSHGGSPYNEQFF. The CDR3 nucleotides are TGTGCCAGCAGCCACGGTGGCTCCCCTTACAATGAGCAGTTCTTC. The J gene is TRBJ2-1, the V gene TRBV4-2, with D unclear. The CDR3 covers 15 residues. The V gene lost 3 bases and the J gene lost 4 bases, with 13 bases spanning the gap. Germline-derived CDR1 and CDR2 are LGHNA and YNFKEQ.